This TCR beta chain stems from a study of T cell responses to AZD1222 COVID-19 vaccine. Regarding the study as a whole: Donor demographics were predominantly white British with a female majority; clonal diversity may be underestimated.

This table comes from immunoSEQ multiplex PCR, and its TCRdb copy is limited to in-frame clones, with some not included. Among about 150,000 clones listed, approximately 89% were seen once. About this clone: Its antigen is not known.

Trimming shortened V by 2 bases and J by 8 bases, and 19 bases separated the two germline ends. Germline assignment: CDR1 MNHNS and CDR2 SASEGT. CDR3 size: 16 residues. The rearrangement uses TRBV6-1 and TRBJ1-5; D is perhaps TRBD1 (5 bases). This receptor was identified in an adult in good health. Sequenced here: peripheral blood, sampled on day 0 of MenACWY control vaccination. The CDR3 DNA is TGTGCCAGCAGTGAACATGGCAGGGCCGATTTTAAGCCCCAGCATTTT. This gives the protein CASSEHGRADFKPQHF.